This passage covers 4 T cell receptor beta chains from one sample sequenced in a study of T-cell reconstitution after alpha-beta-depleted transplantation in children. The authors prepared the TCRbeta library with unique molecular identifiers. Via MiXCR, TCRdb re-called the PCR reads, giving one row per CDR3 protein. Here the sample spans roughly 200,000 distinct CDR3 sequences, roughly 8.3% being singletons. Sequences were derived from PBMCs, mostly from graft donor cells, sampled 360 days after TCRalphabeta/CD19-depleted stem cell transplant. The receptors originated from a male patient between 2 and 15 years old who had a stem cell transplant for acute myeloid leukemia, so the T cells may come from the graft donor.

Worth noting for this clonotype: This may be a read error: a much more frequent sequence differs by one nucleotide. The conserved phenylalanine or tryptophan is not found at the CDR3 terminus, so this likely reflects a read error. This chain uses TRBV5-1 with TRBJ1-1; 7 nucleotides agree with TRBD1. Germline CDR1 and CDR2: SGHRS and YFSETQ. The V segment lost 6 bases and the J segment 1 base; nucleotides outside the gene matches: 3. This CDR3 has 13 residues. The chain's CDR3 is CASMGQQNTEAFC. Written as DNA, the CDR3 is TGCGCCAGCATGGGACAGCAGAACACTGAAGCTTTCTGT.

This clonotype was counted between two and nine times. The V call is TRBV4-2, the J call TRBJ2-7; D is unclear. The CDR3 has 14 residues. Trimming took off 2 bases at V and 0 bases at J, with 8 bases between the two ends. Germline V CDR1 and CDR2: LGHNA, YNFKEQ. This CDR3 reads CASSQSPFSYEQYF. CDR3 sequence (DNA): TGTGCCAGCAGCCAAAGTCCGTTCTCCTACGAGCAGTACTTC.

The chain links TRBV12-3 or TRBV12-4 to TRBJ2-3; no firm D call. The CDR3 covers 15 residues. With 6 bases removed from V and 0 bases from J, the gap between germline ends came to 13 bases. The CDR3 bases are TGTGCCAGCAGGTATTCAGGAACTAGCACAGATACGCAGTATTTT. Translated, it gives CASRYSGTSTDTQYF.

The gene calls are TRBV18 and TRBJ2-7; tentative D call: TRBD2 (6 bases). Germline V lookup: CDR1 KGHSH, CDR2 LQKENI. The CDR3 totals 15 residues. With 2 bases removed from V and 0 bases from J, the gap between germline ends came to 11 bases. CDR3 protein: CASSPRGGSSYEQYF. CDR3 bases: TGTGCCAGCTCACCAAGGGGAGGTAGCTCCTACGAGCAGTACTTC.